This TCR beta chain was profiled in a study of blood T cell repertoires in COVID-19. The CDR3 has 15 residues. Germline V lookup: CDR1 LNHDA, CDR2 SQIVND (reference sequence). With V trimmed by 6 bases and J by 0 bases, 4 bases remained unmatched. Sequencing was performed with immunoSEQ multiplex PCR; in TCRdb, only in-frame clones are kept and a portion is missing. The profile shows 150,000 or so clones, about 88% of them singletons. The receptor's source is a woman in her 70s with acute or convalescent COVID-19. The V call is TRBV19, the J call TRBJ1-3, with TRBD1 matching over 8 bases. What was sequenced was peripheral blood. CDR3 region: CASSRQGFSGNTIYF. The CDR3 nucleotides read TGTGCCAGTAGCCGACAGGGGTTCTCTGGAAACACCATATATTTT.